These 25 T cell receptor beta chains came from one sample sequenced in a study of identical twins. In TCRdb, the 5' RACE reads were re-called with MiXCR into one record per CDR3 protein. Of 650,000 to 750,000 distinct CDR3 sequences in the sample, 21% were seen once. This sample was shared with a second study, whose subject was T cells expressing NK-cell markers.

The sequenced sample was PBMCs. These receptors originate from a woman younger than 35 in good health.

The chain couples TRBV7-8 to TRBJ1-2; D ambiguous. The germline gives CDR1 SGHVS, CDR2 FQNEAQ. V lost 1 base to trimming and J lost 4 bases, with 10 bases between them. The CDR3 has 14 residues. CDR3 DNA sequence: TGTGCCAGCAGCTTAGTCACGGGGTTCTATGGCTACACCTTC. Amino acid sequence: CASSLVTGFYGYTF.

This chain joins TRBV20-1 and TRBJ1-5; D not resolved. CDR1 is DFQATT, CDR2 SNEGSKA, per germline (reference sequence). The CDR3 sequence is 12 residues long. V lost 5 bases and J lost 5, with 10 bases in between. In nucleotides, the CDR3 is TGCAGTGCTCAGGAGGGTGATCAGCCCCAGCATTTT. Translation: CSAQEGDQPQHF.

Here the CDR3 reads CSASGLGGTGYEQYF. Here the CDR3 DNA reads TGCAGTGCTAGCGGACTTGGCGGGACCGGTTACGAGCAGTACTTC. The chain joins TRBV20-1 to TRBJ2-7; a possible D gene is TRBD2 (6 bases). The V gene's germline CDR1 is DFQATT and CDR2 SNEGSKA (reference sequence). V was trimmed by 3 bases and J by 4 bases, leaving 19 bases between them. This CDR3 is 15 amino acids long.

This clonotype has more than one count but fewer than ten. The chain links TRBV20-1 to TRBJ2-5; D gene unclear. The CDR3 totals 12 residues. Germline assignment: CDR1 DFQATT and CDR2 SNEGSKA (reference sequence). Trimming removed 3 bases at V and 0 bases at J, with 5 bases between. In DNA form, the CDR3 reads TGCAGTGCTAGGTTCTACCAAGAGACCCAGTACTTC. The encoded protein is CSARFYQETQYF.

This clonotype was observed a few times. This sequence joins TRBV29-1 and TRBJ2-1, with 7 bases fitting TRBD1. The CDR3 loop spans 13 amino acids. Unmatched junction bases numbered 3, after V lost 1 base and J lost 6 bases. In germline, CDR1 is SQVTM, CDR2 ANQGSEA. The CDR3 coding sequence is TGCAGCGTTGAAGGCAGGGGGATCAATGAGCAGTTCTTC. This encodes CSVEGRGINEQFF.

The rearrangement links TRBV28 to TRBJ2-3; D is uncertain. V shed 4 bases and J shed 6 bases, with 17 bases lying between them. The CDR3 runs to 15 residues. From germline, CDR1 is MDHEN and CDR2 SYDVKM. CDR3 in amino acids: CASSSPSPSRDTQYF. The CDR3 DNA follows: TGTGCCAGCAGTTCCCCTAGTCCCAGTCGGGATACGCAGTATTTT.

This clonotype was found once. V usage is TRBV5-5 and J usage is TRBJ2-5, with 11 bases identical to TRBD2. The CDR3 contains 15 residues. Trimming at V came to 0 bases and at J to 7 bases, leaving 5 bases not matched to a gene. Per germline, CDR1 SGHKS and CDR2 YYEKEE (reference sequence). In DNA, the CDR3 is TGTGCCAGCAGCTTGGGACTAGCGGGGACGGGGACCCAGTACTTC. This encodes CASSLGLAGTGTQYF.

In this sample, this clonotype turned up a few times. The V and J genes are TRBV7-3 and TRBJ2-3; no definite D call. V was clipped by 5 bases and J by 4 bases, with 10 bases between them. The germline CDR1 and CDR2 sequences are SGHTA and FQGTGA. The CDR3 totals 13 residues. As DNA, the CDR3 is TGTGCCAGCAGCGATTCTATCGCAGATACGCAGTATTTT. Translated: CASSDSIADTQYF.

This clonotype was detected only a few times. The chain combines TRBV7-9 with TRBJ2-7; 13 nucleotides agree with TRBD2. The junction had 8 bases not matched to a gene; V was cut back by 5 bases and J by 1 base. This CDR3 comprises 17 residues. Germline lookup yields CDR1 SEHNR and CDR2 FQNEAQ (reference sequence). The CDR3 reads CASSLTSGGSQSYEQYF. CDR3 nucleotides: TGTGCCAGCAGCCTGACTAGCGGGGGGTCCCAGTCCTACGAGCAGTACTTC.

A note on this clonotype: A much larger clone sits a single nucleotide away, making a read error possible. V usage is TRBV20-1 and J usage is TRBJ2-3; the match to TRBD2 covers 8 bases. Germline values: CDR1 DFQATT, CDR2 SNEGSKA (reference sequence). This CDR3 has 16 amino acids. The CDR3 loop reads CCARAKEGSGRHTQYF. The CDR3 DNA reads as TGCTGTGCTAGAGCGAAGGAGGGGAGCGGGAGACATACGCAGTATTTT.

This clonotype was picked up a small number of times. The rearrangement joins TRBV6-1 to TRBJ1-1; D remains unclear. Germline V lookup: CDR1 MNHNS, CDR2 SASEGT. The CDR3 is 13 amino acids. Trimming took 3 bases from V and 8 from J, leaving 13 bases between them. As DNA, the CDR3 is TGTGCCAGCAGTGATACGACCGCCACCGAAGCTTTCTTT. It encodes CASSDTTATEAFF.

The gene calls are TRBV6-5 and TRBJ1-2; D might be TRBD1 (6 bases). The germline V and J ends were trimmed by 0 bases and 3 bases, with 11 bases remaining between them. The CDR3 length is 15 residues. CDR1 and CDR2 (germline): MNHEY, SVGAGI. For the CDR3, the DNA is TGTGCCAGCAGTTACTCCCACCCAGGGGACTATGGCTACACCTTC. Protein: CASSYSHPGDYGYTF.

This clonotype was counted only a few times. The chain is built from TRBV20-1 and TRBJ2-1, with TRBD2 matching over 7 bases. Germline trimming cut 0 bases from V and 3 bases from J; bases unmatched to any gene: 5. Germline lookup yields CDR1 DFQATT and CDR2 SNEGSKA (reference sequence). The CDR3 is 15 amino acids. DNA of the CDR3: TGCAGTGCTAGAGATCTTCAGCGGGGCTACAATGAGCAGTTCTTC. It yields the protein CSARDLQRGYNEQFF.

The chain combines TRBV20-1 with TRBJ1-1; no definite D call. Trimming shortened V by 3 bases and J by 8 bases, and 16 bases separated the two germline ends. CDR1 and CDR2 (germline): DFQATT, SNEGSKA (reference sequence). This CDR3 is built from 13 residues. The CDR3 bases are TGCAGTGCTAGCGGTAGAGGAAGAGCGGAAGCTTTCTTT. Amino acid sequence: CSASGRGRAEAFF.

This clonotype was recorded many times. The V gene is TRBV20-1, the J gene TRBJ2-1, with D possibly being TRBD1 (5 bases). This CDR3 region has 13 residues. V was shortened by 1 base and J by 9 bases, with 13 bases between the two germline ends. Germline CDR1 DFQATT, CDR2 SNEGSKA (reference sequence). CDR3 in DNA: TGCAGTGCTAGAGGGGGCTGGGATGGTGAGCAGTTCTTC. As protein: CSARGGWDGEQFF.

The chain employs TRBV6-5 and TRBJ2-2, with a tentative D call TRBD1 (5 bases). There are 14 residues in the CDR3. Trimming removed 2 bases from V and 3 bases from J, with 7 bases in between. Germline CDR1 reads MNHEY; CDR2 reads SVGAGI. CDR3 sequence: CASSYGAYTGELFF. CDR3 bases: TGTGCCAGCAGTTACGGGGCCTACACCGGGGAGCTGTTTTTT.

The chain has TRBV7-6 and TRBJ2-3; 8 bases match TRBD1. V shed 5 bases and J 2 bases; nucleotides not matched to a gene: 12. The V gene's germline CDR1 is SGHVS and CDR2 FNYEAQ. The CDR3 runs 17 residues. CDR3 sequence (DNA): TGTGCCAGCAGCCTACCTCTACAGGGGGGCTACACAGATACGCAGTATTTT. This sequence encodes CASSLPLQGGYTDTQYF.

There are a few counts of this clonotype. V is TRBV20-1 and J is TRBJ1-2; 7 nucleotides align to TRBD1. The CDR3 has 15 amino acids. CDR1 and CDR2 from the germline V gene are DFQATT and SNEGSKA (reference sequence). The J segment lost 3 bases and the V segment lost 3 bases, leaving 10 bases of the junction unmatched. The CDR3, as DNA: TGCAGTGCTAGGGTCCGGGACAGTATTTACTATGGCTACACCTTC. This sequence encodes CSARVRDSIYYGYTF.

This clonotype was detected a few times. The CDR3 region has the DNA TGTGCCAGCAACAGACTTTCGAACACTGAAGCTTTCTTT. It encodes CASNRLSNTEAFF. The chain joins TRBV6-1 to TRBJ1-1; no clear D gene. CDR3 length: 13 residues. Germline CDR1 reads MNHNS; CDR2 reads SASEGT. The ends were cut back, 7 bases at V and 1 base at J, with 10 bases in the middle.

This clonotype has ten or more counts. J is TRBJ1-2 and V is TRBV7-9, with D unclear. The germline CDR1 and CDR2 sequences are SEHNR and FQNEAQ (reference sequence). The CDR3 is 12 amino acids. The V end was cut by 3 bases, the J end by 8 bases, with 10 bases between. The CDR3 DNA is TGTGCCAGCAGCTTCGTAGGACCCGGCTACACCTTC. Protein sequence: CASSFVGPGYTF.

The sample holds many counts of this clonotype. The chain joins TRBV6-5 to TRBJ1-3; tentative D call: TRBD1 (5 bases). Germline V gene sequence: CDR1 MNHEY, CDR2 SVGAGI. V was clipped by 10 bases and J by 4 bases, with 11 bases between them. CDR3 length: 12 amino acids. The CDR3 loop is CATQGTGNTIYF. The CDR3 DNA reads as TGTGCCACTCAGGGTACCGGAAACACCATATATTTT.

This clonotype appeared a few times. V and J are TRBV27 and TRBJ2-7; D is perhaps TRBD2 (5 bases). The CDR3 extends over 13 amino acids. Trimming removed 5 bases from V and 0 bases from J, with 8 bases in between. The germline V gene encodes CDR1 MNHEY and CDR2 SMNVEV (reference sequence). DNA of the CDR3: TGTGCCAGCAGTCTTAGCGACTCCTACGAGCAGTACTTC. It yields the protein CASSLSDSYEQYF.

This clonotype has at least ten counts. This sequence joins TRBV7-9 and TRBJ2-1; TRBD2 agrees at 9 bases. The V gene's germline CDR1 is SEHNR and CDR2 FQNEAQ (reference sequence). V gave up 3 bases and J gave up 1 base; unmatched junction bases: 1. The CDR3 is 15 residues long. The CDR3: CASSFGLASYNEQFF. CDR3 DNA: TGTGCCAGCAGCTTTGGACTAGCGTCCTACAATGAGCAGTTCTTC.

This clonotype was observed many times. At one boundary the junction diverges from the germline segment, which might be a read error. The V gene is TRBV5-1, the J gene TRBJ1-2, with no clear D. Germline V CDR1 and CDR2: SGHRS, YFSETQ. CDR3 size: 13 residues. The CDR3 loop reads CASSLAGIYGYTF. The CDR3 DNA is TGTGCCAGCAGTTTAGCGGGGATCTATGGCTACACCTTC.

The rearrangement links TRBV10-3 to TRBJ2-1, with 9 nucleotides matching TRBD2. Trimming removed 3 bases from V and 4 bases from J; junction bases left unmatched: 13. CDR3 length equals 18 residues. CDR1 and CDR2 (germline): ENHRY, SYGVKD. The CDR3 sequence is CAISDPAPKTSGYNEQFF. The CDR3 DNA reads as TGTGCCATCAGTGACCCCGCACCCAAGACTAGCGGTTACAATGAGCAGTTCTTC.